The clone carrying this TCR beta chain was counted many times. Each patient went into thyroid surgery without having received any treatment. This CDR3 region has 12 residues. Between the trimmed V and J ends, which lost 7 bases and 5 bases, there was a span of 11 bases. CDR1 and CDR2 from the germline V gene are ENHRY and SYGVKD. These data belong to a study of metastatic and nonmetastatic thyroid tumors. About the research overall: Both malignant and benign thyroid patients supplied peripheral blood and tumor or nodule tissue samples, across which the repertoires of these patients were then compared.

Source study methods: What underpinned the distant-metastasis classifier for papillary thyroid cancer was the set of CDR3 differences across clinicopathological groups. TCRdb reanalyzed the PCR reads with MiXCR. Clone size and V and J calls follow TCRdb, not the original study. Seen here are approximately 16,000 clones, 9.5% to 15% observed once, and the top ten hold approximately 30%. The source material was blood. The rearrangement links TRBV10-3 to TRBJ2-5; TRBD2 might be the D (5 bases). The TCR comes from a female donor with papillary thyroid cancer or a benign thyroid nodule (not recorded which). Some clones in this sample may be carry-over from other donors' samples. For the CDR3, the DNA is TGTGCCATCAAAAGACCGGGGGAGACCCAGTACTTC. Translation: CAIKRPGETQYF.